These 13 T cell receptor beta chains share one sample of origin, sequenced in a study of T cell responses to AZD1222 COVID-19 vaccine. Using immunoSEQ multiplex PCR, the repertoire was profiled, and TCRdb retains in-frame clones only, with some absent. The table has 75,000 to 100,000 clones, approximately 90% seen once. The starting material was peripheral blood, obtained 28 days after the second AZD1222 dose. All receptors come from an adult who received the AZD1222 COVID-19 vaccine.

This chain uses TRBV19 with TRBJ1-2; 7 bases are a match to TRBD1. Germline CDR1 LNHDA, CDR2 SQIVND (reference sequence). The length of the CDR3 is 12 residues. Trimming at V came to 5 bases and at J to 5 bases, leaving 2 bases not matched to a gene. The CDR3 nucleotides read TGTGCCAGTAGTGTGACAGGGTATGGCTACACCTTC. Translating it yields CASSVTGYGYTF.

This clone was detected a few times. The chain couples TRBV18 to TRBJ1-1; a possible D gene is TRBD1 (6 bases). Germline CDR1 and CDR2: KGHSH and LQKENI. CDR3 length: 15 amino acids. V was trimmed by 4 bases and J by 0 bases, leaving 12 bases between them. The CDR3 here is CASSQVTGMNTEAFF. The CDR3 bases are TGTGCCAGCTCACAAGTAACAGGGATGAACACTGAAGCTTTCTTT.

This clone was found once. V usage is TRBV5-6 and J usage is TRBJ1-5, with D maybe TRBD1 (5 bases). V was pared by 5 bases and J by 13 bases, with 19 bases between. The CDR3 length is 13 residues. Germline lookup yields CDR1 SGHDT and CDR2 YYEEEE. CDR3 coding DNA: TGTGCCAGCAGTTTACACGGGACCGCGGTTCAGCATTTT. Translated, it gives CASSLHGTAVQHF.

The rearrangement links TRBV6-4 to TRBJ2-1; 8 nucleotides line up with TRBD2. With 6 bases clipped from V and 4 bases from J, the junction kept 14 bases outside the gene matches. Germline V gene sequence: CDR1 MRHNA, CDR2 SNTAGT. The CDR3 sequence is 17 residues long. The CDR3 nucleotides read TGTGCCAGCAGGCCCCGGGGGTCGGGGGGGCCTTACAATGAGCAGTTCTTC. It encodes CASRPRGSGGPYNEQFF.

This clone came up a few times. The chain combines TRBV6-1 with TRBJ1-6; 7 bases align to TRBD1. This CDR3 contains 14 residues. Trimming removed 1 base from V and 8 bases from J; junction bases left unmatched: 2. Germline V lookup: CDR1 MNHNS, CDR2 SASEGT. As DNA, the CDR3 is TGTGCCAGCAGTGAAGTCCAGGGGGATTCACCCCTCCACTTT. This encodes CASSEVQGDSPLHF.

The chain has TRBV6-6 and TRBJ2-7, with a tentative D call TRBD1 (6 bases). This CDR3 contains 14 residues. V lost 5 bases, J lost 2 bases, and 13 bases lay in between. The germline V gene encodes CDR1 MNHNY and CDR2 SVGAGI (reference sequence). CDR3 region: CASSLRQETYEQYF. In DNA form, the CDR3 reads TGTGCCAGCAGTCTCAGACAGGAAACCTACGAGCAGTACTTC.

The chain joins TRBV6-5 to TRBJ2-1; D remains unclear. Trimming removed 2 bases at V and 13 bases at J, with 15 bases between. CDR3 size: 13 residues. Germline CDR1 is MNHEY and CDR2 is SVGAGI. Written as DNA, the CDR3 is TGTGCCAGCAGTTACCCCCCCGAACAGAAACAGTTCTTC. Encoded protein: CASSYPPEQKQFF.

In its sample, this clone was seen once. The rearrangement uses TRBV2 and TRBJ1-1; D ambiguous. The CDR3 runs to 11 residues. From germline, CDR1 is SNHLY and CDR2 FYNNEI. Trimming cost V 3 bases and J 7 bases, with 6 bases left between them. CDR3 bases: TGTGCCAGCAGTGAGTTTAGTGAAGCTTTCTTT. Translated: CASSEFSEAFF.

This chain joins TRBV14 and TRBJ1-4; D gene ambiguous. The CDR3 loop spans 17 amino acids. Germline CDR1 is SGHDN and CDR2 is FVKESK. Trimming left V 1 base short and J 8 bases short, with 20 bases between. Here the CDR3 reads CASSQARGGDSLEKLFF. The CDR3 region has the DNA TGTGCCAGCAGCCAAGCCCGCGGTGGGGATTCGTTGGAAAAACTGTTTTTT.

J is TRBJ2-4 and V is TRBV7-9, with D possibly matching TRBD2 (5 bases). The CDR3 has 13 amino acids. Trimming stripped 11 bases from V and 5 bases from J, with 16 bases between. The germline V gene encodes CDR1 SEHNR and CDR2 FQNEAQ (reference sequence). In DNA, the CDR3 is TGTGCCTCTTCTCTTCGGGGAGAAAACATTCAGTACTTC. It specifies CASSLRGENIQYF.

This clone was recorded once. The rearrangement links TRBV25-1 to TRBJ2-1; the match to TRBD1 covers 7 bases. V dropped 1 base and J dropped 1; count of bases not matched to a gene: 1. Per the germline V gene, CDR1 is MGHDK and CDR2 is SYGVNS. The CDR3 runs to 15 residues. This chain's CDR3 is CASSEWDSSYNEQFF. Here the CDR3 DNA reads TGTGCCAGCAGTGAATGGGACAGTTCCTACAATGAGCAGTTCTTC.

The chain employs TRBV5-1 and TRBJ2-7; 10 bases are a match to TRBD1. This CDR3 spans 14 amino acids. CDR1 is SGHRS, CDR2 YFSETQ, per germline. The ends lost 7 bases at V and 3 bases at J; junction bases unmatched: 7. CDR3 coding DNA: TGCGCCAGCGCCCGGGGGACAGGGGACTACGAGCAGTACTTC. Translation gives CASARGTGDYEQYF. Combining the CDR3 with reference TRBV5-1 and TRBJ2-7 gives the whole variable domain KAGVTQTPRYLIKTRGQQVTLSCSPISGHRSVSWYQQTPGQGLQFLFEYFSETQRNKGNFPGRFSGRQFSNSRSEMNVSTLELGDSALYLCASARGTGDYEQYFGPGTRLTVT.

The chain carries TRBV28 and TRBJ1-2; D not certain. The germline gives CDR1 MDHEN, CDR2 SYDVKM. The CDR3 consists of 13 residues. The V gene lost 3 bases and the J gene lost 1 base, with 6 bases spanning the gap. Here the CDR3 reads CASSFRNNYGYTF. The CDR3 DNA follows: TGTGCCAGCAGTTTTAGGAATAACTATGGCTACACCTTC.